This note documents a single TCR beta chain sequence. V gave up 5 bases and J gave up 6 bases, with 20 bases separating them. CDR3 size: 16 residues. CDR1 is SGHTA, CDR2 FQGTGA, per germline. This record belongs to a study of T cells in localized non-small cell lung cancer. This table comes from immunoSEQ multiplex PCR, and its TCRdb copy is limited to in-frame clones, with some not included. The data hold roughly 30,000 clones, with around 90% observed a single time. The sample was peripheral blood, taken before any cancer treatment. The chain joins TRBV7-3 to TRBJ2-1; D perhaps matches TRBD2 (6 bases). The source of this sequence is a female donor at least 60 years old with stage I lung adenocarcinoma. CDR3 protein: CASSPAPTVGSNEQFF. The CDR3 DNA sequence: TGTGCCAGCAGCCCGGCCCCCACAGTCGGGAGCAATGAGCAGTTCTTC.